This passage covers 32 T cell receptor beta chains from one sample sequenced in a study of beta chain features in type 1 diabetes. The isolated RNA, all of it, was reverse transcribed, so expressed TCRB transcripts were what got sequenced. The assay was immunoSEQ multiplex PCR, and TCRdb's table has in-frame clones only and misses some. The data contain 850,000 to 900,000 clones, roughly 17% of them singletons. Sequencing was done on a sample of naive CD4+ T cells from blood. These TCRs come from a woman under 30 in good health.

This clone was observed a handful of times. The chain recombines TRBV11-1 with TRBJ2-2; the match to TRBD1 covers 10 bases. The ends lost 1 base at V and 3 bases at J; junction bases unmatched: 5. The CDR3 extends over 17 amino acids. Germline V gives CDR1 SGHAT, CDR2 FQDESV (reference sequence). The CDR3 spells CASSLVTGGDDTGELFF. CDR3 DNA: TGTGCCAGCAGCTTAGTGACAGGGGGCGACGACACCGGGGAGCTGTTTTTT.

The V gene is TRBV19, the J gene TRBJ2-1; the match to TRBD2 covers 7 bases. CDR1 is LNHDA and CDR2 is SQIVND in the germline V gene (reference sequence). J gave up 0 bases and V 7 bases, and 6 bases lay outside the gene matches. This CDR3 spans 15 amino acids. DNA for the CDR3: TGTGCCAGTATTAAAGGCGGGGGCTCCTACAATGAGCAGTTCTTC. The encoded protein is CASIKGGGSYNEQFF.

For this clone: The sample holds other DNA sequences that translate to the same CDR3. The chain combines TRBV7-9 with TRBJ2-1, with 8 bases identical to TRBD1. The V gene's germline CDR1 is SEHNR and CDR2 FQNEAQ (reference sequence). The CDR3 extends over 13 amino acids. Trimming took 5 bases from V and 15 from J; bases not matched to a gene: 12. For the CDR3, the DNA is TGTGCCAGCAGCCTAGGCGACAGGGGAATTGGGTTCTTC. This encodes CASSLGDRGIGFF.

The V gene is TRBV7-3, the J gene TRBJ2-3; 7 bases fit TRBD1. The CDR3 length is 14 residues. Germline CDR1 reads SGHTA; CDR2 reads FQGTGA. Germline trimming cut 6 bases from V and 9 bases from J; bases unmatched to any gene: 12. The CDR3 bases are TGTGCCAGCAGTTCCGACAGGGCCTCGCGAACGCAGTATTTT. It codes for CASSSDRASRTQYF.

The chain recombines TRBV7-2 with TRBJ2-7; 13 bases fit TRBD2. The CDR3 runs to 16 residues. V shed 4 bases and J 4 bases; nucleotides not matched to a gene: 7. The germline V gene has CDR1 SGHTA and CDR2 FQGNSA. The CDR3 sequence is CASSSGTSGIYYEQYF. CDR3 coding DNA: TGTGCCAGCAGCTCGGGGACTAGCGGGATATATTACGAGCAGTACTTC. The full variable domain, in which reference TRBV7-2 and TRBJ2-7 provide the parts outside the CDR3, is GAGVSQSPSNKVTEKGKDVELRCDPISGHTALYWYRQSLGQGLEFLIYFQGNSAPDKSGLPSDRFSAERTGGSVSTLTIQRTQQEDSAVYLCASSSGTSGIYYEQYFGPGTRLTVT.

CDR3 nucleotide sequence: TGTGCCAGCAGCTTGGTTACAGGAAACATTCAGTACTTC. Its translation: CASSLVTGNIQYF. V gene TRBV5-6 combines with J gene TRBJ2-4; D possibly corresponds to TRBD1 (5 bases). The germline V and J ends were trimmed by 0 bases and 6 bases, with 7 bases remaining between them. Germline V gives CDR1 SGHDT, CDR2 YYEEEE. The CDR3 has 13 amino acids.

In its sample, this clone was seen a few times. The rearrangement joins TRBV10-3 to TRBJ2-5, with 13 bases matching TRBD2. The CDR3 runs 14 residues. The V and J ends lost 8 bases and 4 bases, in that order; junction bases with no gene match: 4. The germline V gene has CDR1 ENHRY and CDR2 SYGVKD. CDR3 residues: CAIGLAGALETQYF. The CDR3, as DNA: TGTGCCATCGGACTAGCGGGAGCTCTAGAGACCCAGTACTTC.

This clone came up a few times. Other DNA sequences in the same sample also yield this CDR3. The CDR3: CASSLRDYNEQFF. CDR3 nucleotide sequence: TGTGCCAGCAGCCTCCGAGACTACAATGAGCAGTTCTTC. J is TRBJ2-1 and V is TRBV7-6; D is undetermined. The CDR3 has 13 residues. Per the germline V gene, CDR1 is SGHVS and CDR2 is FNYEAQ. V dropped 5 bases and J dropped 3 bases, with 8 bases sitting between them.

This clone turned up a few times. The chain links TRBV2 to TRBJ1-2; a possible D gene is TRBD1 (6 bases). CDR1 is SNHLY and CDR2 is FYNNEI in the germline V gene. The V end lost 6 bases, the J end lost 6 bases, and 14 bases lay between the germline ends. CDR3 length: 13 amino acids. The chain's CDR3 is CASSPRGVHGYTF. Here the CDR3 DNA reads TGTGCCAGCAGCCCGAGGGGGGTCCATGGCTACACCTTC.

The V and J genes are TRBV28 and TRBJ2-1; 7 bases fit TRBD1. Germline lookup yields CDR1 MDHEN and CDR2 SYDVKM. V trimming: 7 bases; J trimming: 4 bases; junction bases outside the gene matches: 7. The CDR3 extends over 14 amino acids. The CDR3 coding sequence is TGTGCCAGCACTCCGGGACAGCCTTACAATGAGCAGTTCTTC. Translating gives CASTPGQPYNEQFF.

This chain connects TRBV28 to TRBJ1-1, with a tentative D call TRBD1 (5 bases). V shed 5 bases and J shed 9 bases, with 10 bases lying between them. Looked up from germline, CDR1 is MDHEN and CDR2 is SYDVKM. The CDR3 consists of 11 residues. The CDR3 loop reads CASSQGRQAFF. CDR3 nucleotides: TGTGCCAGCAGTCAGGGACGTCAAGCTTTCTTT.

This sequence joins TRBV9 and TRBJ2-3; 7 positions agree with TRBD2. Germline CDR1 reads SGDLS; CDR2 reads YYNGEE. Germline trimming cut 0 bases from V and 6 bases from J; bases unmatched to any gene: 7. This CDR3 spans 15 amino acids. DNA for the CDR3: TGTGCCAGCAGCGTAGCTGCTAGCGGAGGGGATACGCAGTATTTT. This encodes CASSVAASGGDTQYF.

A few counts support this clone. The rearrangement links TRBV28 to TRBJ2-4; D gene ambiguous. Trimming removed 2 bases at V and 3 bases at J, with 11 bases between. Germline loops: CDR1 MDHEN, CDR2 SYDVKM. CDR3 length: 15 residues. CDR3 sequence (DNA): TGTGCCAGCAGTTTAAGCCTATGGGGCAAAAACATTCAGTACTTC. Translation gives CASSLSLWGKNIQYF. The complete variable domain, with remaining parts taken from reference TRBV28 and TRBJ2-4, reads DVKVTQSSRYLVKRTGEKVFLECVQDMDHENMFWYRQDPGLGLRLIYFSYDVKMKEKGDIPEGYSVSREKKERFSLILESASTNQTSMYLCASSLSLWGKNIQYFGAGTRLSVL.

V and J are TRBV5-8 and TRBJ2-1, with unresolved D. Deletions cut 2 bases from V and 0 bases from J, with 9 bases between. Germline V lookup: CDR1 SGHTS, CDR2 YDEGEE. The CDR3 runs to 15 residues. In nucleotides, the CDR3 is TGTGCCAGCAGCTTTCTAGGTCGCTCCTACAATGAGCAGTTCTTC. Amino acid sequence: CASSFLGRSYNEQFF.

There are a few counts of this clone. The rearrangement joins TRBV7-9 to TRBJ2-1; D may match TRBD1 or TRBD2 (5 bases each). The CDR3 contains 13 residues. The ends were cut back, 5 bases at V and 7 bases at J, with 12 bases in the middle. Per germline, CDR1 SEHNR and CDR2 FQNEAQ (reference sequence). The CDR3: CASSRGVGNEQFF. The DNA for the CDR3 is TGTGCCAGCAGCAGGGGAGTGGGGAATGAGCAGTTCTTC.

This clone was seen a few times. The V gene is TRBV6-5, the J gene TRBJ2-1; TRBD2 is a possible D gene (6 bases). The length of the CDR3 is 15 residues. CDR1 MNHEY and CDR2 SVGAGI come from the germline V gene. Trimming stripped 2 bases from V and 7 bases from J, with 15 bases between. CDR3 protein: CASSYLDAGKNEQFF. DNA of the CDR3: TGTGCCAGCAGTTACCTCGACGCGGGGAAGAATGAGCAGTTCTTC.

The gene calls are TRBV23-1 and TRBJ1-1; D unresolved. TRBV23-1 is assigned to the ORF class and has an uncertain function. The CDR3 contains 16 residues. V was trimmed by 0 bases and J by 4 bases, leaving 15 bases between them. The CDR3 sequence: CASSQSSSGWGTEAFF. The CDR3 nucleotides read TGCGCCAGCAGTCAATCTTCGTCCGGGTGGGGCACTGAAGCTTTCTTT.

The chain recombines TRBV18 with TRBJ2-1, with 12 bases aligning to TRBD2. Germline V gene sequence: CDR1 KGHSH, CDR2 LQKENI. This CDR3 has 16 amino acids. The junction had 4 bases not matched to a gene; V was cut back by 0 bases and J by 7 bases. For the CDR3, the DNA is TGTGCCAGCTCACCACCGGGACTAGCGGGCGAGAATGAGCAGTTCTTC. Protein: CASSPPGLAGENEQFF.

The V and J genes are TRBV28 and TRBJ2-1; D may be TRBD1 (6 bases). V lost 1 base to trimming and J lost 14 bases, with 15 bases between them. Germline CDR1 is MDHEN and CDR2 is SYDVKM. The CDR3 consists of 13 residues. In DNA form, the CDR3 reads TGTGCCAGCAGTTTATACCCACAGGGACCGGAGTTCTTC. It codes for CASSLYPQGPEFF.

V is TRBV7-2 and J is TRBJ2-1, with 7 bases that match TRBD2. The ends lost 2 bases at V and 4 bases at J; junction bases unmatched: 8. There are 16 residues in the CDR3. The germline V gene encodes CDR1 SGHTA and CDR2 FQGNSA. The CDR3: CASSLNSAGSYNEQFF. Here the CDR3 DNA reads TGTGCCAGCAGCTTAAATTCAGCGGGGTCATACAATGAGCAGTTCTTC.

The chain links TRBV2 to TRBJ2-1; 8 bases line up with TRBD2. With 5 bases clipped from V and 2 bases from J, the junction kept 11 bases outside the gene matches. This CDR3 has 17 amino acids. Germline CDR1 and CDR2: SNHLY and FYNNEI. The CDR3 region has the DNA TGTGCCAGCAGTCCAGCAAGGACTAGCCAGACCTACAATGAGCAGTTCTTC. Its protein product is CASSPARTSQTYNEQFF.

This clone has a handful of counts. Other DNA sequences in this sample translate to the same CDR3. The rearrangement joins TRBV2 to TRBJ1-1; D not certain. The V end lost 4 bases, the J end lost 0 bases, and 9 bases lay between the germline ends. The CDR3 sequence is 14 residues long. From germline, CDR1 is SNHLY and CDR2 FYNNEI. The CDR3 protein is CASSVEGMNTEAFF. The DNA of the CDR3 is TGTGCCAGCAGTGTTGAAGGGATGAACACTGAAGCTTTCTTT.

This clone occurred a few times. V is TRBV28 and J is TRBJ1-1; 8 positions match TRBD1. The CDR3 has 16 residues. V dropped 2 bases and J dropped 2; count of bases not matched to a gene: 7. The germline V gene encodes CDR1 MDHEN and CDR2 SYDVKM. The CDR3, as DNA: TGTGCCAGCAGTTTACATCTTTCAGGGGGCAACACTGAAGCTTTCTTT. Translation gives CASSLHLSGGNTEAFF.

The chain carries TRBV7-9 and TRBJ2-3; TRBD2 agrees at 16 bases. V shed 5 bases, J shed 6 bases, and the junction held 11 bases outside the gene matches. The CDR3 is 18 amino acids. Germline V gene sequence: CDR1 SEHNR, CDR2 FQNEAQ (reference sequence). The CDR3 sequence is CASSPKMGLAGGADTQYF. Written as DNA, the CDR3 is TGTGCCAGCAGCCCCAAGATGGGACTAGCGGGAGGGGCCGATACGCAGTATTTT.

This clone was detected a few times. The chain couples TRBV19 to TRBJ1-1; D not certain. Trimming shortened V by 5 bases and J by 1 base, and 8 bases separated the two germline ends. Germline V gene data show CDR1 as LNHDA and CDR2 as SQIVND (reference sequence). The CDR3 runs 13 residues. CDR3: CASSHRANTEAFF. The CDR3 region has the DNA TGTGCCAGTAGTCACCGGGCGAACACTGAAGCTTTCTTT.

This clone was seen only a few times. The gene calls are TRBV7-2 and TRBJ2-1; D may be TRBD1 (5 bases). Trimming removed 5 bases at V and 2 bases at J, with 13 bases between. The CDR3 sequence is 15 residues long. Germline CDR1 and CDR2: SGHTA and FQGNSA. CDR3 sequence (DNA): TGTGCCAGCAGCCCCCGGACGACAGCCTACAATGAGCAGTTCTTC. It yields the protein CASSPRTTAYNEQFF.

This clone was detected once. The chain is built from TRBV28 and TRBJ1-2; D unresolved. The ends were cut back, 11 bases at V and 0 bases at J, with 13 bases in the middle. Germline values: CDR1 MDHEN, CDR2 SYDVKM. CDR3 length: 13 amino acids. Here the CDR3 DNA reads TGTGCCTCCTGGACGGGAGCTAACTATGGCTACACCTTC. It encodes CASWTGANYGYTF.

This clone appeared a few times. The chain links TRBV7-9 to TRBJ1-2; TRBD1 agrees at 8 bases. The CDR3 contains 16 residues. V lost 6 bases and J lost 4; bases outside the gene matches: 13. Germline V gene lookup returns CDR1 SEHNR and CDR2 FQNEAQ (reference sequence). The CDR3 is CASSEGDRTPVYGYTF. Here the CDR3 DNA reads TGTGCCAGCAGTGAGGGGGACAGGACGCCTGTCTATGGCTACACCTTC.

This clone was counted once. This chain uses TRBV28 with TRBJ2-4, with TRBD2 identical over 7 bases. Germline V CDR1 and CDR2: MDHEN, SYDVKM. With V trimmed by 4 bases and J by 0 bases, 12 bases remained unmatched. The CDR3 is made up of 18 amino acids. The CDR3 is CASSSPRAGYLAKNIQYF. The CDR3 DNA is TGTGCCAGCAGTTCCCCTCGAGCGGGGTATCTAGCCAAAAACATTCAGTACTTC. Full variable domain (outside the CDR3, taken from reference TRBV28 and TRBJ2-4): DVKVTQSSRYLVKRTGEKVFLECVQDMDHENMFWYRQDPGLGLRLIYFSYDVKMKEKGDIPEGYSVSREKKERFSLILESASTNQTSMYLCASSSPRAGYLAKNIQYFGAGTRLSVL.

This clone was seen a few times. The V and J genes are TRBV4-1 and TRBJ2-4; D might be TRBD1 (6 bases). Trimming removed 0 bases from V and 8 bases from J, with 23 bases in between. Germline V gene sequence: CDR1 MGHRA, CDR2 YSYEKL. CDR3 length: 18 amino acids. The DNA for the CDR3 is TGCGCCAGCAGCCAAGATCGGTCCAGGGGCTCAAGTTATGACATTCAGTACTTC. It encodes CASSQDRSRGSSYDIQYF.

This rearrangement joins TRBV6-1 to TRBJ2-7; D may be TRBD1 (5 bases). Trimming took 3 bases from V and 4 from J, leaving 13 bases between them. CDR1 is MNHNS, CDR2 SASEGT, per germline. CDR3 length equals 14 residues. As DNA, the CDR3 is TGTGCCAGCAGTGAGGGGCCTCGAGGTTACGAGCAGTACTTC. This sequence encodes CASSEGPRGYEQYF.

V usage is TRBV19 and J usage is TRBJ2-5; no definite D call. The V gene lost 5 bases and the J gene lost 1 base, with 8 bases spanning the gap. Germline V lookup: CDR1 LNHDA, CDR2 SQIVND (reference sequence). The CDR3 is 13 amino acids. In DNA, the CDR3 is TGTGCCAGTAGTGCTACAGTCCAAGAGACCCAGTACTTC. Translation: CASSATVQETQYF.